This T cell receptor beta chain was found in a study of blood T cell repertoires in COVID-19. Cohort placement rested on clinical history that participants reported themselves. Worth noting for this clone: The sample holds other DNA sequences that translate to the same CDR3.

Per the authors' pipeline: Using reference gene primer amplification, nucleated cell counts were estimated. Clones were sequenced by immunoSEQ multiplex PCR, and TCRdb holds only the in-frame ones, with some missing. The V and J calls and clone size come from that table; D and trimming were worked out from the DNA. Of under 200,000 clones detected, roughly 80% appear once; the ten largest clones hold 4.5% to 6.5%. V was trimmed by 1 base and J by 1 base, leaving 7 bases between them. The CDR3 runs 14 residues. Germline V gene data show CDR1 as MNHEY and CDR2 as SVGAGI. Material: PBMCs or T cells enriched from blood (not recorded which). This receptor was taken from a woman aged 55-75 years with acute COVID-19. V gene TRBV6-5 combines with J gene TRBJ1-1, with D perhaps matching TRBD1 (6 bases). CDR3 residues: CASSYLQGNTEAFF. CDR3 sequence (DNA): TGTGCCAGCAGTTACTTACAGGGGAACACTGAAGCTTTCTTT.